This T cell receptor (beta chain) was sequenced in a study of T cells in tuberculosis. Study-level background: In South Africa, adults with active tuberculosis were compared with IGRA-negative and latently infected IGRA-positive adolescents.

Time point specified: new active TB diagnosis, blood taken before or within 7 days of starting treatment. Tuberculosis was confirmed by positive sputum smear and/or M. tuberculosis culture. Germline V lookup: CDR1 PRHDT, CDR2 FYEKMQ (reference sequence). This CDR3 is 16 amino acids long. The ends lost 2 bases at V and 5 bases at J; junction bases unmatched: 9. Repertoires were generated with immunoSEQ multiplex PCR, while TCRdb's copy carries only in-frame clones and drops some. The sample has 25,000 to 35,000 clones, around 92% seen once. A remark on this clone: Its antigen remains unknown.

Points from the study as a whole: Smaller alpha distances in active tuberculosis partly reflected shorter CDR3-alpha lengths. Active tuberculosis alpha repertoires lay closer to GMM-specific TCRs than controls'.

Material: PBMCs, obtained at tuberculosis diagnosis. The chain links TRBV13 to TRBJ2-7; 10 positions match TRBD1. The receptor comes from an adult with tuberculosis. Here the CDR3 reads CASSLRGTGEGHEQYF. The CDR3 bases are TGTGCCAGCAGCTTAAGGGGGACAGGGGAGGGTCACGAGCAGTACTTC.